This is a list of T cell receptor beta chains from one sample in a study of cytomegalovirus exposure and HLA in healthy donors. The table came from immunoSEQ multiplex PCR; TCRdb's copy has only in-frame clones and leaves some out. The sample includes 150,000 to 250,000 clones. The sequencing input was PBMCs. These receptor sequences come from a boy younger than 18 in good health and CMV-seronegative. Both conserved end residues are part of each CDR3. D genes are given only for firm matches.

j_call: TRBJ2-7; d_call: TRBD2; v_call: TRBV7-2; cdr3_aa: CASSLDGGGTYEQYF; cdr3_nt: TGTGCCAGCAGCTTAGACGGGGGGGGAACCTACGAGCAGTACTTC
j_call: TRBJ2-1; d_call: TRBD2; v_call: TRBV7-9; cdr3_aa: CASSGVPGTSGNNEQFF; cdr3_nt: TGTGCCAGCAGCGGTGTTCCGGGGACTAGCGGGAACAATGAGCAGTTCTTC
j_call: TRBJ2-5; d_call: -; v_call: TRBV19; cdr3_aa: CASTLGGGIGETQYF; cdr3_nt: TGTGCCAGTACCCTAGGGGGGGGCATCGGGGAGACCCAGTACTTC
j_call: TRBJ2-2; d_call: TRBD1; v_call: TRBV7-3; cdr3_aa: CASSTGQGAPGELFF; cdr3_nt: TGTGCCAGCAGCACGGGACAGGGGGCGCCCGGGGAGCTGTTTTTT
j_call: TRBJ1-1; d_call: -; v_call: TRBV30; cdr3_aa: CAWRVGSNTEAFF; cdr3_nt: TGTGCCTGGAGGGTCGGGAGTAACACTGAAGCTTTCTTT
j_call: TRBJ1-1; d_call: -; v_call: TRBV10-1; cdr3_aa: CASRETPNTEAFF; cdr3_nt: TGCGCCAGCAGAGAGACACCGAACACTGAAGCTTTCTTT
j_call: TRBJ2-1; d_call: TRBD2; v_call: TRBV18; cdr3_aa: CASSRGIERGGYEQFF; cdr3_nt: TGTGCCAGCTCACGGGGGATCGAGCGGGGGGGTTATGAGCAGTTCTTC
j_call: TRBJ2-7; d_call: TRBD1; v_call: TRBV7-2; cdr3_aa: CASSIRDRDYEQYF; cdr3_nt: TGTGCCAGCAGCATTCGGGACAGGGACTACGAGCAGTACTTC
j_call: TRBJ2-5; d_call: -; v_call: TRBV7-2; cdr3_aa: CASSLGGLETQYF; cdr3_nt: TGTGCCAGCAGCTTAGGGGGGCTTGAGACCCAGTACTTC
j_call: TRBJ2-7; d_call: TRBD2; v_call: TRBV7-8; cdr3_aa: CASSLEIGGGKPYEQYF; cdr3_nt: TGTGCCAGCAGCTTAGAGATAGGCGGGGGGAAACCCTACGAGCAGTACTTC
j_call: TRBJ2-2; d_call: TRBD2; v_call: TRBV10-1; cdr3_aa: CASSQGQRGPTGELFF; cdr3_nt: TGCGCCAGCAGCCAGGGCCAGCGGGGGCCCACCGGGGAGCTGTTTTTT
j_call: TRBJ2-7; d_call: TRBD1; v_call: TRBV9; cdr3_aa: CASSPTPRDRGYEQYF; cdr3_nt: TGTGCCAGCAGCCCAACACCCCGGGACAGAGGCTACGAGCAGTACTTC
j_call: TRBJ1-3; d_call: -; v_call: TRBV18; cdr3_aa: CASSPDTLISGNTIYF; cdr3_nt: TGTGCCAGCTCACCGGACACTCTCATCTCTGGAAACACCATATATTTT
j_call: TRBJ1-1; d_call: -; v_call: TRBV27; cdr3_aa: CASSLRDNTEAFF; cdr3_nt: TGTGCCAGCAGTTTGCGTGATAACACTGAAGCTTTCTTT
j_call: TRBJ1-5; d_call: -; v_call: TRBV19; cdr3_aa: CASSIDAGKDQPQHF; cdr3_nt: TGTGCCAGTAGTATAGATGCAGGGAAGGATCAGCCCCAGCATTTT
j_call: TRBJ2-1; d_call: -; v_call: TRBV9; cdr3_aa: CASSVLGGYSYNEQFF; cdr3_nt: TGTGCCAGCAGCGTACTTGGGGGGTATTCCTACAATGAGCAGTTCTTC
j_call: TRBJ1-1; d_call: -; v_call: TRBV11-1; cdr3_aa: CASSLEVGSGTEAFF; cdr3_nt: TGTGCCAGCAGCTTAGAAGTAGGGAGTGGGACTGAAGCTTTCTTT
j_call: TRBJ2-4; d_call: -; v_call: TRBV5-1; cdr3_aa: CASSYTYTDPIQYF; cdr3_nt: TGCGCCAGCAGCTATACCTACACAGACCCCATTCAGTACTTC
j_call: TRBJ2-7; d_call: -; v_call: TRBV4-3; cdr3_aa: CASSEGPSDEQYF; cdr3_nt: TGCGCCAGCAGTGAGGGCCCCTCGGACGAGCAGTACTTC
j_call: TRBJ2-5; d_call: TRBD2; v_call: TRBV30; cdr3_aa: CAWSGTSGGETQYF; cdr3_nt: TGTGCCTGGAGTGGGACTAGCGGGGGGGAGACCCAGTACTTC
j_call: TRBJ2-3; d_call: TRBD2; v_call: TRBV25-1; cdr3_aa: CACSLAGDTQYF; cdr3_nt: TGTGCCTGCTCACTAGCGGGTGATACGCAGTATTTT
j_call: TRBJ2-7; d_call: TRBD1; v_call: TRBV30; cdr3_aa: CAWSWDRYGYEQHF; cdr3_nt: TGTGCCTGGAGTTGGGACAGGTATGGTTACGAGCAGCACTTC
j_call: TRBJ1-1; d_call: -; v_call: TRBV7-2; cdr3_aa: CASSYDSEAFF; cdr3_nt: TGTGCCAGCAGCTACGACAGTGAAGCTTTCTTT
j_call: TRBJ2-7; d_call: TRBD2; v_call: TRBV7-2; cdr3_aa: CASSSATSGGAISYEQYF; cdr3_nt: TGTGCCAGCAGCTCCGCGACTAGCGGGGGGGCCATCTCCTACGAGCAGTACTTC
j_call: TRBJ2-7; d_call: TRBD2; v_call: TRBV7-8; cdr3_aa: CASSRATSGGYEQYF; cdr3_nt: TGTGCCAGCAGCCGAGCGACTAGCGGGGGCTACGAGCAGTACTTC
j_call: TRBJ1-1; d_call: TRBD1; v_call: TRBV7-3; cdr3_aa: CASSHEKTGFENTEAFF; cdr3_nt: TGTGCCAGCAGCCATGAAAAGACAGGGTTCGAGAACACTGAAGCTTTCTTT
j_call: TRBJ2-1; d_call: -; v_call: TRBV6-5; cdr3_aa: CACTGSSYNEQFF; cdr3_nt: TGTGCGTGCACAGGGAGCTCCTACAATGAGCAGTTCTTC
j_call: TRBJ1-1; d_call: -; v_call: TRBV27; cdr3_aa: CASRDFGLNTEAFF; cdr3_nt: TGTGCCAGCAGGGACTTCGGCCTGAACACTGAAGCTTTCTTT
j_call: TRBJ1-1; d_call: TRBD1; v_call: TRBV18; cdr3_aa: CASSPRTLQGTEAFF; cdr3_nt: TGTGCCAGCTCACCCAGGACGTTACAGGGGACTGAAGCTTTCTTT
j_call: TRBJ2-7; d_call: TRBD2; v_call: TRBV18; cdr3_aa: CASSPRLVAGGVYEQYF; cdr3_nt: TGTGCCAGCTCACCCCGGTTAGTAGCGGGGGGTGTATACGAGCAGTACTTC
j_call: TRBJ1-5; d_call: TRBD1; v_call: TRBV7-9; cdr3_aa: CASSLGVPGQPFNQPQHF; cdr3_nt: TGTGCCAGCAGCTTAGGGGTTCCGGGACAGCCTTTTAATCAGCCCCAGCATTTT
j_call: TRBJ1-2; d_call: -; v_call: TRBV5-3; cdr3_aa: CARSLGGLEGGYTF; cdr3_nt: TGTGCCAGAAGCTTGGGAGGCCTGGAGGGGGGCTACACCTTC
j_call: TRBJ2-1; d_call: TRBD2; v_call: TRBV19; cdr3_aa: CATGHGGGEQFF; cdr3_nt: TGTGCCACAGGACATGGGGGGGGTGAGCAGTTCTTC
j_call: TRBJ2-1; d_call: TRBD2; v_call: TRBV7-3; cdr3_aa: CASSLAGGPDEQFF; cdr3_nt: TGTGCCAGCAGCTTAGCGGGGGGGCCGGATGAGCAGTTCTTC
j_call: TRBJ2-5; d_call: -; v_call: TRBV10-1; cdr3_aa: CASSDFKEGYQETQYF; cdr3_nt: TGCGCCAGCAGTGATTTCAAGGAGGGCTACCAAGAGACCCAGTACTTC
j_call: TRBJ2-7; d_call: -; v_call: TRBV7-9; cdr3_aa: CASSPKAQGHYEQYF; cdr3_nt: TGTGCCAGCAGCCCAAAAGCCCAGGGCCACTACGAGCAGTACTTC
j_call: TRBJ2-7; d_call: -; v_call: TRBV28; cdr3_aa: CASSLYSLTGKHEQYF; cdr3_nt: TGTGCCAGCAGCCTTTACTCTTTGACGGGGAAGCACGAGCAGTACTTC